This T cell receptor beta chain derives from a study of cytomegalovirus exposure and HLA in healthy donors (TCRdb year 2017). Background for the entire study: A later analysis indicated that the 120 or so validation repertoires were generated on the platform also employed for the 720 or so repertoires of the first cohort. The study aimed to test whether cataloging public T cell receptors could reveal signatures of past pathogen exposure. In addition to the first cohort of around 670 subjects, a separate validation cohort of 130 or so different subjects was used. To predict cytomegalovirus infection status, the study brought together high-throughput TCR immunosequencing, statistical association of individual TCRs with disease status, and machine learning. What the work shows at the level of the full study, not this receptor alone: In the study, about 150 TCR beta chains were listed as associated with cytomegalovirus. It was suggested by the authors that the approach could potentially be generalized to other disease states and immunological phenotypes. A few of the identified cytomegalovirus-associated TCR beta chains were confirmed in vitro to be specific for cytomegalovirus antigens. Across donors, most TCR sequences were observed very rarely, whereas some public TCRs were present in many individuals. The validation cohort had no HLA typing available for a later analysis, so co-occurrence within that cohort was assessed over all 120 or so repertoires. A later analysis found that TCRs clustered in the first cohort also tended to co-occur in the 110 or so validation repertoires, with more than 90% of cluster scores above 0. The classifier was reported to diagnose cytomegalovirus status with high specificity and sensitivity in both the original cohort and the validation cohort.

Donors formed part of the validation cohort, which comprised 120 or so subjects and was distinct from the first cohort of 666 subjects. Receptor libraries were prepared by the immunoSEQ multiplex PCR assay. The study's processing was this. A statistical classification framework was developed to diagnose cytomegalovirus status using the catalog of TCR beta chain sequences. TCRdb's version of the immuneACCESS table is confined to in-frame rearrangements and falls short of the full clone set. An unresolved V gene accounts for under half of the shortfall where checked; the remainder is of unknown origin. V and J calls and clone size are copied from that table; D and trimming were computed from the DNA. The sample contains some 330,000 clones, more than 80% of them found a single time. About 0.8% of the sample comes from the top ten. Per the germline V gene (reference sequence), LNHDA is the CDR1 and SQIVND is the CDR2. For this chain, trimming is 7 bases at the V end and 3 bases at the J end, and the number of junction bases without a gene match is 4. The CDR3 has 13 amino acids, counting the end cysteine and phenylalanine. The retained sequence is limited to the CDR3, 39 bases, with the frame set at the first base.

This clone has a single count. What this receptor recognizes is not known. Base qualities are not at hand, and no much larger clone is one base apart. Sequenced sample: PBMCs. The source of this sequence is a young woman in good health and CMV-seronegative. The sequence joins TRBV19 to TRBJ2-7; the central 9 bases match TRBD2. The CDR3 region has the sequence CASTAGGGYEQYF. In nucleotide form, the sequence is TGTGCCAGTACAGCGGGAGGAGGCTACGAGCAGTACTTC.